One sample yielded the 32 T cell receptor beta chains listed below, sequenced in a study of shared clonotypes between healthy human individuals. The table came from immunoSEQ multiplex PCR; TCRdb's copy has only in-frame clones and leaves some out. Among about 2.4 million clones listed, over 85% were seen once. The material sequenced was naive CD4+ T cells from PBMCs. Stated subset: CD45RA+ positively selected. The receptors were gathered from a man between 18 and 35 years old in good health. Some clones in this sample may be carry-over from other donors' samples.

The chain carries TRBV4-3 and TRBJ2-1; perhaps D is TRBD1 or TRBD2 (7 bases each). The length of the CDR3 is 15 residues. Trimming removed 4 bases from V and 7 bases from J, with 17 bases in between. Germline V gene sequence: CDR1 LGHNA, CDR2 YSLEER. The CDR3 loop is CASSPTGRAINEQFF. CDR3 bases: TGCGCCAGCAGCCCGACAGGGAGGGCAATTAATGAGCAGTTCTTC.

This chain links TRBV30 with TRBJ2-5; D is possibly TRBD1 or TRBD2 (5 bases each). Germline V gene lookup returns CDR1 GTSNPN and CDR2 SVGIG (reference sequence). The CDR3 sequence is 11 residues long. V was shortened by 5 bases and J by 5 bases, with 9 bases between the two germline ends. CDR3 amino acids: CAWGGTETQYF. The CDR3 DNA reads as TGTGCCTGGGGGGGTACGGAGACCCAGTACTTC.

To note about this clone: Additional DNA sequences in this sample encode the identical CDR3. The V call is TRBV2, the J call TRBJ2-7; D is perhaps TRBD1 (5 bases). The germline V gene has CDR1 SNHLY and CDR2 FYNNEI. The CDR3 contains 12 residues. Trimming took 4 bases from V and 3 from J, leaving 7 bases between them. DNA of the CDR3: TGTGCCAGCAGTGGTCAGGGCTACGAGCAGTACTTC. This gives the protein CASSGQGYEQYF.

This chain joins TRBV7-8 and TRBJ2-7; 11 bases agree with TRBD2. The CDR3 contains 14 residues. The V and J ends lost 5 bases and 3 bases, in that order; junction bases with no gene match: 3. The germline CDR1 and CDR2 sequences are SGHVS and FQNEAQ. As DNA, the CDR3 is TGTGCCAGCAGCCCGACTAGCGGGAACTACGAGCAGTACTTC. It specifies CASSPTSGNYEQYF.

This clone came up a few times. Other DNA sequences of this sample code for an identical CDR3. The chain employs TRBV11-2 and TRBJ2-7; D could derive from TRBD1 or TRBD2 (5 bases each). Between the trimmed V and J ends, which lost 5 bases and 2 bases, there was a span of 16 bases. Germline CDR1 is SGHAT and CDR2 is FQNNGV. CDR3 length: 15 residues. CDR3 residues: CASSPPGTGAYEQYF. CDR3 sequence (DNA): TGTGCCAGCAGCCCGCCAGGGACCGGGGCCTACGAGCAGTACTTC.

The rearrangement links TRBV28 to TRBJ1-3, with TRBD1 matching over 7 bases. Germline V gene sequence: CDR1 MDHEN, CDR2 SYDVKM. The trim removed 6 bases at V and 2 bases at J, leaving 7 bases unmatched. CDR3 length: 15 amino acids. The CDR3 protein is CASRLDRVPGNTIYF. The CDR3 DNA reads TGTGCCAGCAGGCTAGACAGGGTACCTGGAAACACCATATATTTT.

V is TRBV7-2 and J is TRBJ1-2; no reliable D call. Germline CDR1 and CDR2: SGHTA and FQGNSA. The CDR3 covers 15 residues. Trimming cost V 2 bases and J 4 bases, with 14 bases left between them. CDR3 bases: TGTGCCAGCAGCTTAAATGGGCGGGGTCCCTATGGCTACACCTTC. It codes for CASSLNGRGPYGYTF.

This chain uses TRBV7-6 with TRBJ2-7; 8 nucleotides line up with TRBD1. Germline values: CDR1 SGHVS, CDR2 FNYEAQ. After removal of 5 bases from V and 5 bases from J, the junction contained 14 bases not matched to a gene. The CDR3 totals 16 residues. The DNA for the CDR3 is TGTGCCAGCAGCCCCAGTTTAACAGGGGGAATGAACGAGCAGTACTTC. Translation: CASSPSLTGGMNEQYF.

This sequence joins TRBV28 and TRBJ2-5, with D possibly matching TRBD2 (5 bases). The germline V and J ends were trimmed by 2 bases and 1 base, with 5 bases remaining between them. The CDR3 has 13 residues. CDR1 and CDR2 from the germline V gene are MDHEN and SYDVKM. Here the CDR3 reads CASSLEGQETQYF. The CDR3 region has the DNA TGTGCCAGCAGTTTAGAGGGCCAAGAGACCCAGTACTTC.

This chain connects TRBV5-1 to TRBJ2-3; D possibly corresponds to TRBD2 (5 bases). This CDR3 is 14 amino acids long. Trimming took 7 bases from V and 2 from J, leaving 14 bases between them. Per germline, CDR1 SGHRS and CDR2 YFSETQ. This CDR3 is CASSVREFTDTQYF. The CDR3 DNA follows: TGCGCCAGCTCGGTGAGGGAATTCACAGATACGCAGTATTTT.

The J gene is TRBJ2-7, the V gene TRBV5-8; either TRBD1 or TRBD2 may supply D (5 bases each). Germline lookup yields CDR1 SGHTS and CDR2 YDEGEE. The CDR3 totals 15 residues. V lost 2 bases, J lost 0 bases, and 12 bases lay in between. The CDR3 region is CASSFGASPSYEQYF. For the CDR3, the DNA is TGTGCCAGCAGCTTCGGGGCGAGCCCCTCCTACGAGCAGTACTTC.

The V gene is TRBV18, the J gene TRBJ2-7; possibly TRBD2 for D (5 bases). The germline V gene encodes CDR1 KGHSH and CDR2 LQKENI. V was trimmed by 3 bases and J by 1 base, leaving 19 bases between them. This CDR3 spans 17 amino acids. CDR3 loop: CASSPVPAAGYSYEQYF. CDR3 in DNA: TGTGCCAGCTCACCGGTCCCGGCCGCGGGTTATTCCTACGAGCAGTACTTC.

The chain couples TRBV28 to TRBJ2-3; 9 nucleotides match TRBD1. CDR1 is MDHEN, CDR2 SYDVKM, per germline. CDR3 length equals 15 residues. V shed 8 bases, J shed 5 bases, and the junction held 11 bases outside the gene matches. The CDR3 reads CASPRAGQGLDTQYF. The CDR3 nucleotides are TGTGCCAGCCCGCGGGCGGGACAGGGATTAGATACGCAGTATTTT.

The chain combines TRBV7-8 with TRBJ2-5; 12 bases fit TRBD1. This CDR3 region has 17 residues. CDR1 and CDR2 from the germline V gene are SGHVS and FQNEAQ. V lost 0 bases, J lost 5 bases, and 7 bases stayed unmatched. The CDR3 sequence: CASSLAGTGGRYETQYF. The CDR3 DNA reads as TGTGCCAGCAGCTTAGCCGGGACAGGGGGCCGGTATGAGACCCAGTACTTC.

The rearrangement uses TRBV11-2 and TRBJ2-7; D not resolved. Trimming cost V 3 bases and J 4 bases, with 4 bases left between them. CDR1 is SGHAT, CDR2 FQNNGV, per germline. This CDR3 is built from 11 residues. This CDR3 is CASSFLYEQYF. CDR3 sequence (DNA): TGTGCCAGCAGCTTTCTTTACGAGCAGTACTTC.

The V and J genes are TRBV7-8 and TRBJ2-1; the D gene is possibly TRBD2 (6 bases). The CDR3 has 12 amino acids. Germline V CDR1 and CDR2: SGHVS, FQNEAQ. V was clipped by 5 bases and J by 7 bases, with 9 bases between them. The CDR3 bases are TGTGCCAGCAGCCATGGGGGGAATGAGCAGTTCTTC. Protein: CASSHGGNEQFF.

The chain has TRBV18 and TRBJ1-5, with 9 bases matching TRBD1. This CDR3 spans 13 amino acids. Unmatched junction bases numbered 3, after V lost 5 bases and J lost 7 bases. In germline, CDR1 is KGHSH, CDR2 LQKENI. Written as DNA, the CDR3 is TGTGCCAGCTCATCGGACAGGGGACAGCCCCAGCATTTT. Protein: CASSSDRGQPQHF.

This chain uses TRBV5-1 with TRBJ2-7; the D gene is possibly TRBD2 (6 bases). Germline values: CDR1 SGHRS, CDR2 YFSETQ. The V gene lost 6 bases and the J gene lost 6 bases, with 16 bases spanning the gap. The CDR3 is 13 amino acids. The CDR3 region is CASTAGISGEQYF. The CDR3 nucleotides are TGCGCCAGCACGGCGGGAATAAGCGGCGAGCAGTACTTC.

The CDR3 loop is CASKRDLRIETQYF. The CDR3 DNA reads TGCGCCAGCAAAAGGGACTTGAGGATCGAGACCCAGTACTTC. The chain is built from TRBV5-1 and TRBJ2-5, with a tentative D call TRBD2 (6 bases). Trimming shortened V by 6 bases and J by 5 bases, and 17 bases separated the two germline ends. Per the germline V gene, CDR1 is SGHRS and CDR2 is YFSETQ. CDR3 length equals 14 residues.

The chain couples TRBV5-1 to TRBJ2-3; no firm D call. There are 15 residues in the CDR3. Trimming left V 0 bases short and J 4 bases short, with 12 bases between. The germline V gene encodes CDR1 SGHRS and CDR2 YFSETQ. CDR3 sequence: CASSLATSNADTQYF. DNA for the CDR3: TGCGCCAGCAGCTTGGCCACCAGTAATGCAGATACGCAGTATTTT.

J is TRBJ1-1 and V is TRBV28; no reliable D call. The CDR3 runs to 13 residues. Trimming shortened V by 0 bases and J by 6 bases, and 8 bases separated the two germline ends. CDR1 and CDR2 from the germline V gene are MDHEN and SYDVKM. CDR3 region: CASSLWQEPEAFF. In DNA form, the CDR3 reads TGTGCCAGCAGTTTATGGCAGGAGCCTGAAGCTTTCTTT.

There are a few counts of this clone. The chain joins TRBV19 to TRBJ1-3; tentative D call: TRBD1 (5 bases). V lost 4 bases, J lost 2 bases, and 15 bases lay in between. Germline CDR1 reads LNHDA; CDR2 reads SQIVND (reference sequence). This CDR3 is 16 amino acids long. The CDR3 spells CASSSLTVEAGNTIYF. The CDR3 bases are TGTGCCAGTAGTAGCCTGACAGTGGAGGCTGGAAACACCATATATTTT.

The chain joins TRBV28 to TRBJ1-5; perhaps TRBD1 as D (5 bases). The CDR3 spans 13 residues. Trimming took 7 bases from V and 7 from J, leaving 14 bases between them. Per the germline V gene, CDR1 is MDHEN and CDR2 is SYDVKM. CDR3 amino acids: CASTGAGNQPQHF. CDR3 DNA sequence: TGTGCCAGCACCGGTGCAGGGAACCAGCCCCAGCATTTT.

The sample holds one count of this clone. The chain couples TRBV18 to TRBJ1-5; D is uncertain. Germline-derived CDR1 and CDR2 are KGHSH and LQKENI. With 6 bases removed from V and 2 bases from J, the gap between germline ends came to 17 bases. The CDR3 consists of 16 residues. The CDR3 DNA reads as TGTGCCAGCTCCACCACCCACGCCTCAGGCAATCAGCCCCAGCATTTT. Translating it yields CASSTTHASGNQPQHF.

This clone was seen a handful of times. The chain employs TRBV29-1 and TRBJ1-4; D possibly corresponds to TRBD1 (5 bases). The germline V gene encodes CDR1 SQVTM and CDR2 ANQGSEA. The CDR3 runs 11 residues. The V end was cut by 7 bases, the J end by 7 bases, with 10 bases between. Written as DNA, the CDR3 is TGCAGCGGGGGACTCCCTGAAAAACTGTTTTTT. Protein sequence: CSGGLPEKLFF. Based on the CDR3 plus reference TRBV29-1 and TRBJ1-4, the full variable domain is SAVISQKPSRDICQRGTSLTIQCQVDSQVTMMFWYRQQPGQSLTLIATANQGSEATYESGFVIDKFPISRPNLTFSTLTVSNMSPEDSSIYLCSGGLPEKLFFGSGTQLSVL.

The chain has TRBV28 and TRBJ1-4; D ambiguous. V dropped 6 bases and J dropped 0 bases, with 14 bases sitting between them. CDR1 and CDR2 from the germline V gene are MDHEN and SYDVKM. The CDR3 runs to 16 residues. Here the CDR3 DNA reads TGTGCCAGCAGACGCCTCTCGACGGCAACTAATGAAAAACTGTTTTTT. It encodes CASRRLSTATNEKLFF.

On this clone itself: Other DNA sequences in this specimen translate into the identical CDR3. The genes are TRBV5-4 and TRBJ2-1; 8 nucleotides agree with TRBD2. CDR1 is SGHNT and CDR2 is YYREEE in the germline V gene (reference sequence). V lost 0 bases to trimming and J lost 8 bases; unmatched junction nucleotides: 7. The CDR3 is 15 residues long. The CDR3 DNA reads as TGTGCCAGCAGCTTGGAGCTAGCGGGCGGGGATGAGCAGTTCTTC. Translating it yields CASSLELAGGDEQFF.

This chain links TRBV28 with TRBJ2-4; D call uncertain. The CDR3 covers 13 residues. Looked up from germline, CDR1 is MDHEN and CDR2 is SYDVKM. V was shortened by 5 bases and J by 1 base, with 6 bases between the two germline ends. The CDR3 reads CASSRDAKNIQYF. The CDR3 DNA reads TGTGCCAGCAGTAGGGATGCCAAAAACATTCAGTACTTC.

The V and J genes are TRBV19 and TRBJ1-4, with a weak D call TRBD1 (6 bases). Trimming removed 6 bases from V and 8 bases from J, with 25 bases in between. The CDR3 is 17 residues long. Germline-derived CDR1 and CDR2 are LNHDA and SQIVND (reference sequence). As DNA, the CDR3 is TGTGCCAGTAGCCTCCCAGGTGGGGGCCCTAGAGGAGAAAAACTGTTTTTT. Protein product: CASSLPGGGPRGEKLFF.

The chain recombines TRBV9 with TRBJ1-4; D uncertain. Trimming stripped 2 bases from V and 1 base from J, with 6 bases between. This CDR3 contains 14 residues. Germline assignment: CDR1 SGDLS and CDR2 YYNGEE. The CDR3 coding sequence is TGTGCCAGCAGCGTCGCCCAAACTAATGAAAAACTGTTTTTT. Translated: CASSVAQTNEKLFF.

The rearrangement uses TRBV5-1 and TRBJ2-1; D remains unclear. V gave up 4 bases and J gave up 0 bases, with 11 bases separating them. CDR3 length equals 15 residues. Germline V CDR1 and CDR2: SGHRS, YFSETQ. DNA of the CDR3: TGCGCCAGCAGCGCCGGAGCGAGCTCCTACAATGAGCAGTTCTTC. Translating gives CASSAGASSYNEQFF.

As DNA, the CDR3 is TGTGCCAGCAGCCGAAGGGGGCTCGGAGAGACCCAGTACTTC. It is translated as CASSRRGLGETQYF. The chain carries TRBV7-3 and TRBJ2-5; TRBD1 matches at 7 bases. The V gene end was trimmed by 5 bases and the J gene end by 4 bases; junction bases not matched to a gene: 7. The CDR3 extends over 14 amino acids. The germline V gene has CDR1 SGHTA and CDR2 FQGTGA. The full variable domain, completed using reference TRBV7-3 and TRBJ2-5, is GAGVSQTPSNKVTEKGKYVELRCDPISGHTALYWYRQSLGQGPEFLIYFQGTGAADDSGLPNDRFFAVRPEGSVSTLKIQRTERGDSAVYLCASSRRGLGETQYFGPGTRLLVL.